This entry is about one TCR beta chain. What it binds is unknown. The data were taken from a study of OX40 agonist ivuxolimab in advanced cancers. General study findings and limits: Antigen specificity of clonally expanded peripheral T cells was not established.

Assay: immunoSEQ multiplex PCR; the TCRdb copy retains only in-frame clones and omits some. This table has about 42,000 clones, about 88% appearing once. The germline CDR1 and CDR2 sequences are SGHTS and YDEGEE. The CDR3 loop spans 15 amino acids. With 5 bases removed from V and 4 bases from J, the gap between germline ends came to 15 bases. The sequence derives from an adult with an advanced solid tumor such as melanoma, head and neck, liver or kidney cancer. The chain links TRBV5-8 to TRBJ1-4; D not certain. The sample was CD4+ or CD8+ T cells sorted from blood, taken in a trial of the OX40 agonist ivuxolimab. CDR3 residues: CASSSGLGNNEKLFF. The CDR3, as DNA: TGTGCCAGCAGTTCCGGACTGGGAAATAATGAAAAACTGTTTTTT.